The 32 T cell receptor beta chains in this list originate from one sample, sequenced in a study of blood T cell repertoires in COVID-19. The protocol was immunoSEQ multiplex PCR, while the TCRdb copy is restricted to in-frame clones and leaves out a portion. This sample has under 200,000 clones; approximately 80% occur once, and the top ten carry 1.5%. The specimen was peripheral blood. Receptor source: a human donor in a cohort sampled during active COVID-19.

The chain employs TRBV4-3 and TRBJ1-3; TRBD1 matches at 7 bases. The length of the CDR3 is 15 residues. The germline V gene has CDR1 LGHNA and CDR2 YSLEER. Trimming took 0 bases from V and 4 from J; bases not matched to a gene: 3. CDR3 region: CASSQERGRGNTIYF. In DNA, the CDR3 is TGCGCCAGCAGCCAAGAAAGGGGGCGAGGAAACACCATATATTTT.

This clone was observed a few times. V usage is TRBV20-1 and J usage is TRBJ1-1; maybe TRBD1 (5 bases). In germline, CDR1 is DFQATT, CDR2 SNEGSKA (reference sequence). The V gene lost 1 base and the J gene lost 10 bases, with 7 bases spanning the gap. CDR3 length: 10 amino acids. CDR3 protein: CSARAGGAFF. The DNA of the CDR3 is TGCAGTGCTAGAGCGGGGGGAGCTTTCTTT.

The chain links TRBV27 to TRBJ1-5, with 8 bases that match TRBD1. V lost 3 bases, J lost 6 bases, and 1 base stayed unmatched. The germline gives CDR1 MNHEY, CDR2 SMNVEV (reference sequence). The CDR3 consists of 13 residues. The CDR3 region is CASSFDRGQPQHF. CDR3 coding DNA: TGTGCCAGCAGTTTCGACAGGGGTCAGCCCCAGCATTTT.

The chain has TRBV6-5 and TRBJ2-7, with D maybe TRBD1 (6 bases). The CDR3 contains 16 residues. Trimming took off 3 bases at V and 0 bases at J, with 15 bases between the two ends. Germline lookup yields CDR1 MNHEY and CDR2 SVGAGI. This chain's CDR3 is CASSYPRQVPSYEQYF. CDR3 sequence (DNA): TGTGCCAGCAGTTATCCTAGACAGGTTCCCTCCTACGAGCAGTACTTC.

This chain connects TRBV3-1 (or the pseudogene TRBV3-2) to TRBJ2-2, with 10 bases aligning to TRBD2. The CDR3 is made up of 17 amino acids. Germline CDR1 LGHDT, CDR2 YNNKEL (reference sequence). V lost 5 bases, J lost 5 bases, and 11 bases stayed unmatched. The DNA of the CDR3 is TGTGCCAGCAGCTCCTCCCGAGCGGGGGGGCGTACCGGGGAGCTGTTTTTT. Its translation: CASSSSRAGGRTGELFF.

The chain links TRBV7-9 to TRBJ1-5; 8 nucleotides align to TRBD1. Germline-derived CDR1 and CDR2 are SEHNR and FQNEAQ (reference sequence). This CDR3 contains 14 residues. Trimming took 5 bases from V and 6 from J; bases not matched to a gene: 6. In nucleotides, the CDR3 is TGTGCCAGCAGCCCTCAGGGGGCGAGTCAGCCCCAGCATTTT. This codes for CASSPQGASQPQHF. The whole variable domain, filled in from reference TRBV7-9 and TRBJ1-5, reads DTGVSQNPRHKITKRGQNVTFRCDPISEHNRLYWYRQTLGQGPEFLTYFQNEAQLEKSRLLSDRFSAERPKGSFSTLEIQRTEQGDSAMYLCASSPQGASQPQHFGDGTRLSIL.

The chain carries TRBV10-2 and TRBJ2-3, with D tentatively TRBD2 (6 bases). The V gene's germline CDR1 is WSHSY and CDR2 SAAADI. The CDR3 consists of 13 residues. V was clipped by 6 bases and J by 5 bases, with 12 bases between them. CDR3 sequence: CASSRREGDTQYF. CDR3 sequence (DNA): TGCGCCAGCAGCAGGAGGGAAGGAGATACGCAGTATTTT.

The chain joins TRBV4-1 to TRBJ2-1, with D possibly being TRBD1 (5 bases). The CDR3 totals 16 residues. Germline CDR1 reads MGHRA; CDR2 reads YSYEKL. V lost 5 bases and J lost 5, with 19 bases in between. For the CDR3, the DNA is TGCGCCAGCAGCGCCCTGGGGCGCGCTCGGAACAATGAGCAGTTCTTC. Translated, it gives CASSALGRARNNEQFF.

This rearrangement joins TRBV9 to TRBJ1-2; D may be TRBD1 (5 bases). Trimming removed 3 bases at V and 3 bases at J, with 21 bases between. CDR3 size: 17 residues. CDR1 is SGDLS and CDR2 is YYNGEE in the germline V gene. CDR3 in DNA: TGTGCCAGCAGCGACCAATTAAGCTCGGGGGAGTACTATGGCTACACCTTC. This codes for CASSDQLSSGEYYGYTF.

The chain combines TRBV28 with TRBJ1-1; D not resolved. Trimming took off 8 bases at V and 1 base at J, with 8 bases between the two ends. CDR1 is MDHEN, CDR2 SYDVKM, per germline. This CDR3 has 12 residues. CDR3 coding DNA: TGTGCCAGCGAACAGACGAACACTGAAGCTTTCTTT. Amino acid sequence: CASEQTNTEAFF.

CDR3 in DNA: TGTGCCAGCAGCTTGTCCCAGTCGGGGGATACGCAGTATTTT. Protein sequence: CASSLSQSGDTQYF. The chain joins TRBV5-5 to TRBJ2-3; TRBD2 might be the D (5 bases). CDR1 and CDR2 (germline): SGHKS, YYEKEE (reference sequence). The CDR3 has 14 amino acids. Between the trimmed V and J ends, which lost 1 base and 6 bases, there was a span of 12 bases.

The chain has TRBV7-2 and TRBJ2-7, with no clear D. The CDR3 loop spans 14 amino acids. Germline V CDR1 and CDR2: SGHTA, FQGNSA. The V end lost 1 base, the J end lost 7 bases, and 14 bases lay between the germline ends. For the CDR3, the DNA is TGTGCCAGCAGCTTAGGAACCCTTAACAGAGAGCAGTACTTC. Protein product: CASSLGTLNREQYF.

V gene TRBV4-2 combines with J gene TRBJ1-2; 8 bases are a match to TRBD1. The J segment lost 8 bases and the V segment lost 0 bases, leaving 8 bases of the junction unmatched. CDR1 LGHNA and CDR2 YNFKEQ come from the germline V gene. This CDR3 spans 15 amino acids. DNA of the CDR3: TGTGCCAGCAGCCAAGAGTGGACAGGGATTCAGGGCTACACCTTC. Protein: CASSQEWTGIQGYTF.

V is TRBV19 and J is TRBJ2-7; tentative D call: TRBD2 (6 bases). V lost 7 bases and J 0 bases, leaving 19 bases between the germline ends. CDR3 length equals 16 residues. From germline, CDR1 is LNHDA and CDR2 SQIVND (reference sequence). CDR3 sequence (DNA): TGTGCCAGTACGTTGGGTCCGGCGGGGAGCTCCTACGAGCAGTACTTC. Encoded protein: CASTLGPAGSSYEQYF.

The V gene is TRBV10-3, the J gene TRBJ1-3; D may be TRBD1 (6 bases). V was trimmed by 4 bases and J by 2 bases, leaving 9 bases between them. Per the germline V gene, CDR1 is ENHRY and CDR2 is SYGVKD. The CDR3 sequence is 14 residues long. CDR3 protein: CAISGGGTGNTIYF. DNA for the CDR3: TGTGCCATCAGTGGGGGGGGCACTGGAAACACCATATATTTT.

The V and J genes are TRBV7-6 and TRBJ2-7; D gene uncertain. Germline V lookup: CDR1 SGHVS, CDR2 FNYEAQ. The length of the CDR3 is 15 residues. Trimming pared 5 bases from V and 0 bases from J, leaving 14 bases between. The CDR3 DNA sequence: TGTGCCAGCAGCCTAACACTATTCAGCTCCTACGAGCAGTACTTC. Encoded protein: CASSLTLFSSYEQYF.

The chain employs TRBV5-1 and TRBJ1-2; no clear D gene. The CDR3 consists of 16 residues. CDR1 is SGHRS and CDR2 is YFSETQ in the germline V gene. The V gene lost 1 base and the J gene lost 2 bases, with 15 bases spanning the gap. CDR3 sequence (DNA): TGCGCCAGCAGCTTGAGACCCGTAGAGGTGAACTATGGCTACACCTTC. Translating it yields CASSLRPVEVNYGYTF.

The V call is TRBV7-9, the J call TRBJ1-3; D may be TRBD1 (5 bases). Germline lookup yields CDR1 SEHNR and CDR2 FQNEAQ (reference sequence). This CDR3 is 14 amino acids long. The germline V and J ends were trimmed by 3 bases and 2 bases, with 8 bases remaining between them. CDR3 coding DNA: TGTGCCAGCAGCTTGGCAGGGACTGGAAACACCATATATTTT. Protein sequence: CASSLAGTGNTIYF.

This sequence joins TRBV19 and TRBJ1-3; 11 bases are shared with TRBD1. The CDR3 runs to 16 residues. The V and J ends lost 4 bases and 4 bases, in that order; junction bases with no gene match: 6. Germline V gene data show CDR1 as LNHDA and CDR2 as SQIVND (reference sequence). CDR3 in DNA: TGTGCCAGTAGTACTGGGGACAGGGGGTCCGGAAACACCATATATTTT. It yields the protein CASSTGDRGSGNTIYF.

This clone was seen a handful of times. The gene calls are TRBV5-4 and TRBJ2-7, with 9 bases that match TRBD2. The CDR3 is 15 residues long. The V gene's germline CDR1 is SGHNT and CDR2 YYREEE (reference sequence). With 5 bases clipped from V and 5 bases from J, the junction kept 11 bases outside the gene matches. CDR3 amino acids: CASRVSGSRLDEQYF. CDR3 nucleotides: TGTGCCAGCAGGGTTAGCGGGAGTCGCTTGGACGAGCAGTACTTC.

V usage is TRBV7-8 and J usage is TRBJ1-2; D unclear. V lost 1 base and J lost 5, with 8 bases in between. Germline CDR1 reads SGHVS; CDR2 reads FQNEAQ. This CDR3 spans 13 amino acids. The CDR3: CASSLEYRYGYTF. In DNA, the CDR3 is TGTGCCAGCAGCTTAGAATATAGATATGGCTACACCTTC.

The chain recombines TRBV18 with TRBJ2-7; 10 bases match TRBD1. After removal of 6 bases from V and 6 bases from J, the junction contained 8 bases not matched to a gene. The CDR3 contains 14 residues. Germline V lookup: CDR1 KGHSH, CDR2 LQKENI. CDR3 sequence reads: CASSPGTGALEQYF. The CDR3 nucleotides read TGTGCCAGCTCTCCCGGGACAGGGGCCCTCGAGCAGTACTTC.

The rearrangement joins TRBV28 to TRBJ2-7, with 9 bases fitting TRBD1. V shed 6 bases, J shed 4 bases, and the junction held 7 bases outside the gene matches. This CDR3 comprises 14 residues. The germline gives CDR1 MDHEN, CDR2 SYDVKM. CDR3 protein: CASRNRGLEYEQYF. DNA for the CDR3: TGTGCCAGCAGGAACAGGGGGCTTGAGTACGAGCAGTACTTC.

This rearrangement joins TRBV7-9 to TRBJ2-1; 11 bases are a match to TRBD2. In germline, CDR1 is SEHNR, CDR2 FQNEAQ (reference sequence). This CDR3 contains 18 residues. V shed 1 base and J 7 bases; nucleotides not matched to a gene: 12. CDR3 in DNA: TGTGCCAGCAGCTTAGTGGTGAAGACTAGCGGGGCAGGAAATGAGCAGTTCTTC. It yields the protein CASSLVVKTSGAGNEQFF.

This chain uses TRBV7-9 with TRBJ2-5; D is ambiguous. Trimming removed 3 bases from V and 1 base from J, with 6 bases in between. The CDR3 spans 13 residues. Germline V gene data show CDR1 as SEHNR and CDR2 as FQNEAQ (reference sequence). The CDR3 region has the DNA TGTGCCAGCAGCTTGCCCAGCCAAGAGACCCAGTACTTC. The encoded protein is CASSLPSQETQYF.

V and J are TRBV4-1 and TRBJ2-5, with 9 bases fitting TRBD1. Germline assignment: CDR1 MGHRA and CDR2 YSYEKL. V trimming: 1 base; J trimming: 5 bases; junction bases outside the gene matches: 5. CDR3 length equals 15 residues. CDR3 DNA: TGCGCCAGCAGCCAAGGACAGGGGGATTGGGAGACCCAGTACTTC. This translates into CASSQGQGDWETQYF.

The chain carries TRBV9 and TRBJ1-1; 10 nucleotides line up with TRBD1. CDR1 and CDR2 (germline): SGDLS, YYNGEE. J gave up 1 base and V 3 bases, and 3 bases lay outside the gene matches. The CDR3 has 15 residues. The CDR3, as DNA: TGTGCCAGCAGCGCGACAGGGGGCCGGAACACTGAAGCTTTCTTT. It specifies CASSATGGRNTEAFF.

The chain combines TRBV4-3 with TRBJ2-7; 10 bases align to TRBD2. The CDR3 extends over 17 amino acids. The ends lost 4 bases at V and 1 base at J; junction bases unmatched: 10. Germline lookup yields CDR1 LGHNA and CDR2 YSLEER. The CDR3 bases are TGCGCCAGCAGCCCGAACCCTAGCGGGAGTGTGTCCTACGAGCAGTACTTC. Protein sequence: CASSPNPSGSVSYEQYF.

Only a few counts were recorded for this clone. J is TRBJ1-1 and V is TRBV4-3; a weak D match, TRBD1 (5 bases). CDR1 is LGHNA, CDR2 YSLEER, per germline. The germline V and J ends were trimmed by 1 base and 0 bases, with 18 bases remaining between them. CDR3 length equals 18 residues. The CDR3 sequence: CASSQGTGVIRVNTEAFF. DNA for the CDR3: TGCGCCAGCAGCCAAGGCACGGGGGTAATACGCGTGAACACTGAAGCTTTCTTT.

The rearrangement uses TRBV7-8 and TRBJ1-1, with 11 positions matching TRBD1. CDR3 length equals 17 residues. V dropped 3 bases and J dropped 4; count of bases not matched to a gene: 10. From germline, CDR1 is SGHVS and CDR2 FQNEAQ. The CDR3: CASSFSSWTGGRTEAFF. The CDR3 DNA is TGTGCCAGCAGCTTCTCTTCCTGGACAGGGGGCCGCACTGAAGCTTTCTTT. Full variable domain (outside the CDR3, taken from reference TRBV7-8 and TRBJ1-1): GAGVSQSPRYKVAKRGQDVALRCDPISGHVSLFWYQQALGQGPEFLTYFQNEAQLDKSGLPSDRFFAERPEGSVSTLKIQRTQQEDSAVYLCASSFSSWTGGRTEAFFGQGTRLTVV.

Comments on this clone: The same CDR3 also results from other DNA sequences found in this sample. The rearrangement uses TRBV5-6 and TRBJ2-7; 7 bases align to TRBD2. V was pared by 4 bases and J by 4 bases, with 5 bases of the junction left unmatched. CDR1 is SGHDT and CDR2 is YYEEEE in the germline V gene. The CDR3 is 13 residues long. CDR3 sequence (DNA): TGTGCCAGCAGCCGCCTAGCGGTTTACGAGCAGTACTTC. This encodes CASSRLAVYEQYF.

This clone appeared once. The rearrangement uses TRBV7-2 and TRBJ1-1, with D possibly matching TRBD1 (6 bases). The CDR3 totals 13 residues. V gave up 2 bases and J gave up 5 bases, with 9 bases separating them. Germline lookup yields CDR1 SGHTA and CDR2 FQGNSA. The CDR3 DNA reads as TGTGCCAGCAGCTTATACCAGGGGACTGAAGCTTTCTTT. This encodes CASSLYQGTEAFF.